This TCR beta chain was recorded in a study of identical twins. Points from the study as a whole: Alpha sequences that were out-of-frame and twin-shared showed an excess of low generation probability. A partial confounding effect on zero-insertion analyses could come from invariant MAIT and iNKT cells. Memory repertoires lacked the insertion deficit that abundant cord blood beta clonotypes showed.

This clonotype was picked up a small number of times. The antigen is not known. Unique molecular identifiers were in the cDNA, with template-switch universal primer binding. TCRdb reanalysed the 5' RACE reads using MiXCR and keeps one entry per CDR3 protein. The data contain 410,000 or so distinct CDR3 sequences, 15% to 20% of them seen just once; the ten biggest clones take up around 12%. The length of the CDR3 is 13 residues. Sequenced: naive T cells sorted from blood. This chain connects TRBV12-3 or TRBV12-4 to TRBJ2-3; tentatively, D is TRBD2 (5 bases). The clonotype comes from a man aged 50 to 59 in good health. The CDR3 DNA is TGTGCTACAGCGGTTGGTCACACAGATACGCAGTATTTT. It yields the protein CATAVGHTDTQYF.